This TCR beta chain was identified in a study of blood T cell repertoires in COVID-19. Looking at the study overall: Specimens from acute and convalescent COVID-19 originated in the United States, Italy and Spain. PBMCs, B-cell-depleted T cells, or T cells provided the cDNA or gDNA that made up the material.

The V end lost 0 bases, the J end lost 8 bases, and 7 bases lay between the germline ends. The CDR3 loop spans 11 amino acids. Germline CDR1 and CDR2: GTSNPN and SVGIG (reference sequence). Clones were sequenced by immunoSEQ multiplex PCR, and TCRdb holds only the in-frame ones, with some missing. The sample gives roughly 57,000 clones, roughly nine tenths of which show up once; 15% to 25% is in the top ten. This chain uses TRBV30 with TRBJ1-2; D uncertain. The sample was peripheral blood. This TCR was recovered from a human donor in a cohort sampled during active COVID-19. The CDR3 DNA is TGTGCCTGGAGTGTAAGCGGCGGCTACACCTTC. Translated, it gives CAWSVSGGYTF.